These 26 T cell receptor beta chains originate from one sample sequenced in a study of radiotherapy plus CTLA-4 blockade in lung cancer. Clones were read by immunoSEQ multiplex PCR, and TCRdb kept only the in-frame ones, dropping some. This sample has 30,000 or so clones; around 73% occur once, and the top ten carry 7.5% to 8%. This material consisted of peripheral blood, taken from a patient treated with radiotherapy plus ipilimumab. All receptors derive from a human donor with non-small cell lung cancer who had stable disease on radiotherapy plus ipilimumab.

The rearrangement joins TRBV6-6 to TRBJ1-2; the match to TRBD1 covers 7 bases. This CDR3 region has 14 residues. Germline values: CDR1 MNHNY, CDR2 SVGAGI (reference sequence). V lost 5 bases to trimming and J lost 4 bases; unmatched junction nucleotides: 7. CDR3: CASSPGQALYGYTF. The CDR3 DNA is TGTGCCAGCAGTCCAGGACAGGCACTCTATGGCTACACCTTC.

This chain uses TRBV29-1 with TRBJ1-1; no clear D. The CDR3 contains 13 residues. Per the germline V gene, CDR1 is SQVTM and CDR2 is ANQGSEA. V lost 3 bases and J 0 bases, leaving 8 bases between the germline ends. The CDR3 here is CSVDSRMNTEAFF. CDR3 sequence (DNA): TGCAGCGTTGATTCACGGATGAACACTGAAGCTTTCTTT.

The chain has TRBV5-4 and TRBJ1-3; D not resolved. The length of the CDR3 is 14 residues. V lost 6 bases to trimming and J lost 0 bases, with 10 bases between them. Germline CDR1 and CDR2: SGHNT and YYREEE (reference sequence). The CDR3 here is CASTTGNSGNTIYF. CDR3 DNA sequence: TGTGCCAGCACCACGGGTAACTCTGGAAACACCATATATTTT.

The chain is built from TRBV30 and TRBJ1-1, with 8 bases lining up with TRBD1. Germline lookup yields CDR1 GTSNPN and CDR2 SVGIG (reference sequence). Losses at the gene ends were 4 bases for V and 5 bases for J; bases not matched to a gene: 12. This CDR3 contains 15 residues. DNA of the CDR3: TGTGCCTGGACCCCAGGGGGCCAGCGGGGGACTGAAGCTTTCTTT. It translates to CAWTPGGQRGTEAFF.

The chain couples TRBV28 to TRBJ2-3; D is undetermined. The CDR3 runs to 15 residues. V lost 4 bases and J lost 0, with 11 bases in between. CDR1 and CDR2 from the germline V gene are MDHEN and SYDVKM. The DNA of the CDR3 is TGTGCCAGCAGTTCCGCAGATGCTAGCACAGATACGCAGTATTTT. This codes for CASSSADASTDTQYF.

This chain links TRBV18 with TRBJ2-3; 7 nucleotides match TRBD1. Germline V gene lookup returns CDR1 KGHSH and CDR2 LQKENI. After removal of 3 bases from V and 2 bases from J, the junction contained 2 bases not matched to a gene. The CDR3 consists of 14 residues. CDR3 sequence (DNA): TGTGCCAGCTCACCGGGACAGCCCACAGATACGCAGTATTTT. It encodes CASSPGQPTDTQYF.

The chain joins TRBV5-1 to TRBJ2-7; D might be TRBD1 (6 bases). The V end was cut by 4 bases, the J end by 2 bases, with 22 bases between. Germline CDR1 SGHRS, CDR2 YFSETQ. This CDR3 is built from 17 residues. CDR3 DNA sequence: TGCGCCAGCAGCAGAACAGGGTCGGACACTATAACCTACGAGCAGTACTTC. Its protein is CASSRTGSDTITYEQYF.

The chain recombines TRBV4-1 with TRBJ2-2; D unclear. Per the germline V gene, CDR1 is MGHRA and CDR2 is YSYEKL. The CDR3 sequence is 14 residues long. V lost 0 bases to trimming and J lost 6 bases, with 8 bases between them. For the CDR3, the DNA is TGCGCCAGCAGCCAAGACATGGGCTCCGGGGAGCTGTTTTTT. Translating it yields CASSQDMGSGELFF.

CDR3 amino acids: CASSPPARGLTETQYF. The CDR3 bases are TGTGCCAGCAGCCCACCGGCCCGGGGACTAACAGAGACCCAGTACTTC. The chain uses TRBV7-2 and TRBJ2-5; 7 bases are a match to TRBD2. Germline CDR1 SGHTA, CDR2 FQGNSA. The V gene end was trimmed by 5 bases and the J gene end by 4 bases; junction bases not matched to a gene: 13. CDR3 length equals 16 residues.

The table lists this clone with a count of one. This rearrangement joins TRBV9 to TRBJ1-4; D is unresolved. CDR3 length equals 15 residues. The germline gives CDR1 SGDLS, CDR2 YYNGEE. The V gene lost 0 bases and the J gene lost 7 bases, with 13 bases spanning the gap. CDR3 nucleotides: TGTGCCAGCAGCGTAGAGGCGGGGAGGAGTGAAAAACTGTTTTTT. It encodes CASSVEAGRSEKLFF. Full variable domain (remainder filled in from reference TRBV9 and TRBJ1-4): DSGVTQTPKHLITATGQRVTLRCSPRSGDLSVYWYQQSLDQGLQFLIQYYNGEERAKGNILERFSAQQFPDLHSELNLSSLELGDSALYFCASSVEAGRSEKLFFGSGTQLSVL.

The chain links TRBV9 to TRBJ1-4; possibly TRBD1 for D (5 bases). CDR3 length equals 15 residues. V lost 2 bases and J 7 bases, leaving 15 bases between the germline ends. Looked up from germline, CDR1 is SGDLS and CDR2 is YYNGEE. DNA of the CDR3: TGTGCCAGCAGCGTCACCCCTGGGACGGTTGAAAAACTGTTTTTT. Its protein product is CASSVTPGTVEKLFF.

The V and J genes are TRBV27 and TRBJ2-3; TRBD2 matches at 11 bases. The J segment lost 2 bases and the V segment lost 7 bases, leaving 14 bases of the junction unmatched. The CDR3 runs to 18 residues. Germline loops: CDR1 MNHEY, CDR2 SMNVEV (reference sequence). CDR3 sequence (DNA): TGTGCCAGCACCCTAACCCCCGCGACTAGCGGGGCCACAGATACGCAGTATTTT. Encoded protein: CASTLTPATSGATDTQYF.

J is TRBJ2-1 and V is TRBV7-8, with 8 bases that match TRBD2. Per the germline V gene, CDR1 is SGHVS and CDR2 is FQNEAQ. V was pared by 2 bases and J by 6 bases, with 3 bases of the junction left unmatched. The CDR3 sequence is 14 residues long. The CDR3 nucleotides read TGTGCCAGCAGCTTATTAGCGGGGCCCAATGAGCAGTTCTTC. This codes for CASSLLAGPNEQFF.

The V and J genes are TRBV19 and TRBJ1-2; 7 bases are shared with TRBD1. The V and J ends lost 1 base and 3 bases, in that order; junction bases with no gene match: 5. There are 15 residues in the CDR3. CDR1 and CDR2 from the germline V gene are LNHDA and SQIVND (reference sequence). The CDR3 sequence is CASSIAGGADYGYTF. The CDR3 region has the DNA TGTGCCAGTAGTATAGCAGGGGGTGCAGACTATGGCTACACCTTC.

This clone occurred once. The gene calls are TRBV30 and TRBJ1-1, with a weak D call TRBD1 (6 bases). V lost 3 bases and J lost 0, with 14 bases in between. Germline assignment: CDR1 GTSNPN and CDR2 SVGIG (reference sequence). This CDR3 comprises 15 residues. The CDR3 region is CAWRPNRALNTEAFF. The DNA for the CDR3 is TGTGCCTGGAGGCCCAACAGGGCATTGAACACTGAAGCTTTCTTT.

The chain recombines TRBV9 with TRBJ2-2; tentative D call: TRBD2 (5 bases). The CDR3 is made up of 17 amino acids. Germline-derived CDR1 and CDR2 are SGDLS and YYNGEE. V lost 2 bases, J lost 0 bases, and 14 bases lay in between. This CDR3 reads CASSVAGSAANTGELFF. The CDR3 DNA sequence: TGTGCCAGCAGCGTTGCGGGTAGCGCCGCGAACACCGGGGAGCTGTTTTTT.

The chain is built from TRBV7-6 and TRBJ1-3; TRBD1 might be the D (5 bases). Germline V lookup: CDR1 SGHVS, CDR2 FNYEAQ. V dropped 5 bases and J dropped 0 bases, with 14 bases sitting between them. The CDR3 is 16 residues long. CDR3 nucleotide sequence: TGTGCCAGCAGCCAAGGCCCAGGGTTCTCTGGAAACACCATATATTTT. Amino acid sequence: CASSQGPGFSGNTIYF. The whole variable domain, remainder taken from reference TRBV7-6 and TRBJ1-3, is GAGVSQSPRYKVTKRGQDVALRCDPISGHVSLYWYRQALGQGPEFLTYFNYEAQQDKSGLPNDRFSAERPEGSISTLTIQRTEQRDSAMYRCASSQGPGFSGNTIYFGEGSWLTVV.

This clone was observed a few times. This chain joins TRBV7-6 and TRBJ2-6, with D perhaps TRBD1 (6 bases). This CDR3 has 17 residues. Trimming took 2 bases from V and 0 from J, leaving 11 bases between them. Germline CDR1 and CDR2: SGHVS and FNYEAQ. The DNA for the CDR3 is TGTGCCAGCAGCTTAACCAGGGGACGCTCTGGGGCCAACGTCCTGACTTTC. The encoded protein is CASSLTRGRSGANVLTF.

The chain has TRBV6-4 and TRBJ1-5; the match to TRBD1 covers 7 bases. The CDR3 is 15 amino acids. J was trimmed by 1 base and V by 3 bases; bases with no gene match: 3. The germline gives CDR1 MRHNA, CDR2 SNTAGT. CDR3: CASSETGESNQPQHF. The CDR3 bases are TGTGCCAGCAGTGAAACAGGGGAGAGCAATCAGCCCCAGCATTTT.

The chain joins TRBV6-6 to TRBJ1-6; D call uncertain. The CDR3 runs to 16 residues. The V end was cut by 0 bases, the J end by 5 bases, with 11 bases between. Germline CDR1 reads MNHNY; CDR2 reads SVGAGI (reference sequence). Here the CDR3 reads CASSYSPIRDNSPLHF. In DNA, the CDR3 is TGTGCCAGCAGTTACTCTCCCATAAGGGATAATTCACCCCTCCACTTT.

This rearrangement joins TRBV9 to TRBJ2-3; TRBD2 matches at 7 bases. This CDR3 spans 17 amino acids. V lost 4 bases and J lost 1; bases outside the gene matches: 12. Germline V gene lookup returns CDR1 SGDLS and CDR2 YYNGEE. CDR3 region: CASSPRLALSGTDTQYF. In nucleotides, the CDR3 is TGTGCCAGCAGCCCCAGACTAGCCCTGTCGGGCACAGATACGCAGTATTTT.

The DNA for the CDR3 is TGCAGCTTAAGGACAGGGAACACTGAAGCTTTCTTT. This encodes CSLRTGNTEAFF. The chain has TRBV29-1 and TRBJ1-1, with 7 bases fitting TRBD1. Trimming took 8 bases from V and 1 from J; bases not matched to a gene: 4. The V gene's germline CDR1 is SQVTM and CDR2 ANQGSEA. The CDR3 has 12 residues.

The chain joins TRBV6-1 to TRBJ1-2; D is uncertain. The germline V gene has CDR1 MNHNS and CDR2 SASEGT. V dropped 10 bases and J dropped 4 bases, with 16 bases sitting between them. This CDR3 comprises 13 residues. The CDR3 sequence: CATFGDPGYGYTF. CDR3 nucleotides: TGTGCCACCTTCGGAGATCCGGGCTATGGCTACACCTTC.

The rearrangement links TRBV7-2 to TRBJ2-3; D remains unclear. Germline V gene lookup returns CDR1 SGHTA and CDR2 FQGNSA. The CDR3 is 14 residues long. V was clipped by 1 base and J by 0 bases, with 5 bases between them. CDR3 residues: CASSLGLSTDTQYF. As DNA, the CDR3 is TGTGCCAGCAGCTTAGGTCTCAGCACAGATACGCAGTATTTT.

This clone has just one count. This chain connects TRBV2 to TRBJ2-1, with 11 bases that match TRBD2. Germline V gene sequence: CDR1 SNHLY, CDR2 FYNNEI. The CDR3 sequence is 17 residues long. Trimming cost V 4 bases and J 0 bases; bases outside gene matches: 5. CDR3 coding DNA: TGTGCCAGCAGTGGGGGACTAGCGGCCAGCTCCTACAATGAGCAGTTCTTC. Its translation is CASSGGLAASSYNEQFF.

This rearrangement joins TRBV29-1 to TRBJ1-2; maybe TRBD1 (5 bases). This CDR3 has 13 amino acids. The germline V gene has CDR1 SQVTM and CDR2 ANQGSEA. Trimming stripped 1 base from V and 5 bases from J, with 11 bases between. DNA for the CDR3: TGCAGCGTTGAAGCCGGGACGGTTTATGGCTACACCTTC. Amino acids: CSVEAGTVYGYTF.